This is a list of T cell receptor beta chains from one sample in a study of OX40 agonist ivuxolimab in advanced cancers. Repertoires were generated with immunoSEQ multiplex PCR, while TCRdb's copy carries only in-frame clones and drops some. This sample has 65,000 to 95,000 clones, with about four fifths found just once. The sample consisted of CD4+ or CD8+ T cells sorted from blood, taken in a trial of the OX40 agonist ivuxolimab. These receptors originate from an adult with an advanced solid tumor such as melanoma, head and neck, liver or kidney cancer. The CDR3 runs from the conserved cysteine through the conserved F or W. Fields, in order: V gene, D gene, clone size, J gene, CDR3 DNA, CDR3 protein. A D gene is named only where the DNA matches it firmly. Size tells how often a clone was seen (once, few, many) or the class of an expanded clone, and some rows leave it out.

v_call: TRBV6-5; d_call: .; clone_size: .; j_call: TRBJ1-4; cdr3_nt: TGTGCCAGCAGTCCACGGGGGGGGACGGGGGAAAAACTGTTTTTT; cdr3_aa: CASSPRGGTGEKLFF
v_call: TRBV25-1; d_call: .; clone_size: .; j_call: TRBJ1-3; cdr3_nt: TGTGCCAGCAGTCTAACGGGGAACACCATATATTTT; cdr3_aa: CASSLTGNTIYF
v_call: TRBV27; d_call: TRBD1; clone_size: .; j_call: TRBJ2-7; cdr3_nt: TGTGCCAGCAGTTTTCGAGACAGGGGACCCTACGAGCAGTACTTC; cdr3_aa: CASSFRDRGPYEQYF
v_call: TRBV6-6; d_call: .; clone_size: .; j_call: TRBJ1-1; cdr3_nt: TGTGCCAGCAGTCCGACAGACATGAACACTGAAGCTTTCTTT; cdr3_aa: CASSPTDMNTEAFF
v_call: TRBV5-1; d_call: .; clone_size: .; j_call: TRBJ2-7; cdr3_nt: TGCGCCAGCAGCCCCGGGAACGTGGGGACCTACGAGCAGTACTTC; cdr3_aa: CASSPGNVGTYEQYF
v_call: TRBV10-2; d_call: TRBD2; clone_size: .; j_call: TRBJ2-3; cdr3_nt: TGCGCCAGCAGTGATTGGAGCGGGGGGGCAGATACGCAGTATTTT; cdr3_aa: CASSDWSGGADTQYF
v_call: TRBV6-5; d_call: TRBD1; clone_size: .; j_call: TRBJ1-3; cdr3_nt: TGTGCCAGCGGTTACGGACAGGGGGCGGGAAACACCATATATTTT; cdr3_aa: CASGYGQGAGNTIYF
v_call: TRBV19; d_call: .; clone_size: .; j_call: TRBJ1-5; cdr3_nt: TGTGCCAGTAGTAGTCAGGACAATCAGCCCCAGCATTTT; cdr3_aa: CASSSQDNQPQHF
v_call: TRBV7-2; d_call: .; clone_size: few; j_call: TRBJ2-7; cdr3_nt: TGTGCCAGCAGCCCTTCCTGGGGTTTCTACGAGCAGTACTTC; cdr3_aa: CASSPSWGFYEQYF
v_call: TRBV4-2; d_call: TRBD2; clone_size: .; j_call: TRBJ2-3; cdr3_nt: TGTGCCAGCAGCCGGACCGGGACTAGCGTCCCAGATACGCAGTATTTT; cdr3_aa: CASSRTGTSVPDTQYF
v_call: TRBV30; d_call: .; clone_size: .; j_call: TRBJ2-1; cdr3_nt: TGTGCCTGGAGGCAGGTGGGAGGTGAGCAGTTCTTC; cdr3_aa: CAWRQVGGEQFF
v_call: TRBV7-9; d_call: .; clone_size: .; j_call: TRBJ1-6; cdr3_nt: TGTGCCACTTCGAGGGCCACCTATAATTCACCCCTCCACTTT; cdr3_aa: CATSRATYNSPLHF
v_call: TRBV7-2; d_call: .; clone_size: few; j_call: TRBJ2-1; cdr3_nt: TGTGCCAGCAGCTCCAGCGGAATATCCTACAATGAGCAGTTCTTC; cdr3_aa: CASSSSGISYNEQFF
v_call: TRBV4-3; d_call: TRBD1; clone_size: .; j_call: TRBJ1-1; cdr3_nt: TGCGCCAGCAGCCAAGACCACAGGGGACCTGAAGCTTTCTTT; cdr3_aa: CASSQDHRGPEAFF
v_call: TRBV18; d_call: TRBD2; clone_size: .; j_call: TRBJ2-2; cdr3_nt: TGTGCCAGCTCACCCCGACTAGCGGTCACCGGGGAGCTGTTTTTT; cdr3_aa: CASSPRLAVTGELFF
v_call: TRBV27; d_call: .; clone_size: .; j_call: TRBJ1-5; cdr3_nt: TGTGCCAGCAGCCTATACTCTGGTCGGGGCGGCCCCAATCAGCCCCAGCATTTT; cdr3_aa: CASSLYSGRGGPNQPQHF
v_call: TRBV5-1; d_call: TRBD1; clone_size: .; j_call: TRBJ2-7; cdr3_nt: TGCGCCAGCAGCTTGGAAGGGACAGGGGTCGAGCAGTACTTC; cdr3_aa: CASSLEGTGVEQYF
v_call: TRBV28; d_call: TRBD1; clone_size: few; j_call: TRBJ1-2; cdr3_nt: TGTGCCAGCATTAGGGACAGCTATAACTATGGCTACACCTTC; cdr3_aa: CASIRDSYNYGYTF
v_call: TRBV11-2; d_call: .; clone_size: .; j_call: TRBJ1-1; cdr3_nt: TGTGCCAGCAGCTTCCGGGGAGCCGCTTTCTTT; cdr3_aa: CASSFRGAAFF
v_call: TRBV11-3; d_call: TRBD2; clone_size: .; j_call: TRBJ2-7; cdr3_nt: TGTGCCAGCAGCTTAGGACTAGCGCCTTCCTACGAGCAGTACTTC; cdr3_aa: CASSLGLAPSYEQYF
v_call: TRBV4-1; d_call: TRBD1; clone_size: .; j_call: TRBJ1-2; cdr3_nt: TGCGCCAGCAGCCCACCCCTCGGACAGGGCAACTATGGCTACACCTTC; cdr3_aa: CASSPPLGQGNYGYTF
v_call: TRBV6-5; d_call: .; clone_size: .; j_call: TRBJ2-1; cdr3_nt: TGTGCCAGCAGTTACGGGACCCCGAGCTCCTACAATGAGCAGTTCTTC; cdr3_aa: CASSYGTPSSYNEQFF
v_call: TRBV28; d_call: TRBD1; clone_size: .; j_call: TRBJ1-2; cdr3_nt: TGTGCCAGCAGTTTAGAGGGGGCGTTAGACTATGGCTACACCTTC; cdr3_aa: CASSLEGALDYGYTF
v_call: TRBV19; d_call: .; clone_size: .; j_call: TRBJ1-5; cdr3_nt: TGTGCCAGTAGTGTTCAACCCCCCCGGGGCGGGCATCAGCCCCAGCATTTT; cdr3_aa: CASSVQPPRGGHQPQHF
v_call: TRBV7-2; d_call: .; clone_size: .; j_call: TRBJ2-2; cdr3_nt: TGTGCCAGCAGCTTCTCAGGGAGGAGGACCGGGGAGCTGTTTTTT; cdr3_aa: CASSFSGRRTGELFF
v_call: TRBV5-5; d_call: .; clone_size: few; j_call: TRBJ2-5; cdr3_nt: TGTGCCAGCAGCTTGGTGTACTCGGGGCGCCAAGAGACCCAGTACTTC; cdr3_aa: CASSLVYSGRQETQYF
v_call: TRBV4-2; d_call: TRBD1; clone_size: .; j_call: TRBJ1-5; cdr3_nt: TGTGCCAGCAGCCAAGATCCCGACAGGGGAGGGTCAGATCAGCCCCAGCATTTT; cdr3_aa: CASSQDPDRGGSDQPQHF
v_call: TRBV18; d_call: TRBD1; clone_size: .; j_call: TRBJ1-3; cdr3_nt: TGTGCCAGCTCACCTAACACACCGGGACAGGGAAACACCATATATTTT; cdr3_aa: CASSPNTPGQGNTIYF
v_call: TRBV19; d_call: TRBD2; clone_size: once; j_call: TRBJ2-5; cdr3_nt: TGTGCCAGTCAGCGGCTCGGGAGCGGGGGGACGAATGAGCCCCAGTACTTC; cdr3_aa: CASQRLGSGGTNEPQYF
v_call: TRBV29-1; d_call: TRBD1; clone_size: .; j_call: TRBJ2-7; cdr3_nt: TGCAGCGTTTCGGGACAGGGCATCTACGAGCAGTACTTC; cdr3_aa: CSVSGQGIYEQYF
v_call: TRBV28; d_call: .; clone_size: .; j_call: TRBJ2-7; cdr3_nt: TGTGCCAGCAACGGTCTCTCCTACGAGCAGTACTTC; cdr3_aa: CASNGLSYEQYF
v_call: TRBV2; d_call: .; clone_size: .; j_call: TRBJ1-6; cdr3_nt: TGTGCCAGCACTACTGACAGGTTAATCAATTCACCCCTCCACTTT; cdr3_aa: CASTTDRLINSPLHF
v_call: TRBV2; d_call: .; clone_size: .; j_call: TRBJ2-3; cdr3_nt: TGTGCCAGCACCCCTTGGGCAGATACGCAGTATTTT; cdr3_aa: CASTPWADTQYF
v_call: TRBV5-1; d_call: .; clone_size: .; j_call: TRBJ2-5; cdr3_nt: TGCGCCAGCAGCTTTACGAACCCCCAAGAGACCCAGTACTTC; cdr3_aa: CASSFTNPQETQYF
v_call: TRBV28; d_call: .; clone_size: few; j_call: TRBJ1-2; cdr3_nt: TGTGCCAGCAGTTTACTTGGCTTTTGGAAGGGCTACACCTTC; cdr3_aa: CASSLLGFWKGYTF
v_call: TRBV18; d_call: .; clone_size: few; j_call: TRBJ2-5; cdr3_nt: TGTGCCAGCTCACCCAAGGGGCAGGAGACCCAGTACTTC; cdr3_aa: CASSPKGQETQYF
v_call: TRBV5-1; d_call: .; clone_size: .; j_call: TRBJ2-7; cdr3_nt: TGCGCCAGCAGCTACGGACAGTCATTCGACGAGCAGTACTTC; cdr3_aa: CASSYGQSFDEQYF
v_call: TRBV25-1; d_call: TRBD1; clone_size: .; j_call: TRBJ1-4; cdr3_nt: TGTGCCAGCAGTGAATACGGGACAGGGGTTGAAAAACTGTTTTTT; cdr3_aa: CASSEYGTGVEKLFF
v_call: TRBV19; d_call: .; clone_size: .; j_call: TRBJ2-4; cdr3_nt: TGTGCCACCCACCCCAATAGACCTGGGGTAGCCAAAAACATTCAGTACTTC; cdr3_aa: CATHPNRPGVAKNIQYF
v_call: TRBV7-6; d_call: .; clone_size: .; j_call: TRBJ2-5; cdr3_nt: TGTGCCAGCAGCCTAGGGACGGGGGCCCGGACCCAGTACTTC; cdr3_aa: CASSLGTGARTQYF
v_call: TRBV7-9; d_call: .; clone_size: .; j_call: TRBJ2-1; cdr3_nt: TGTGCCAGCAGCTTAGGTAGGGGCTCCTACAATGAGCAGTTCTTC; cdr3_aa: CASSLGRGSYNEQFF
v_call: TRBV6-5; d_call: TRBD1; clone_size: .; j_call: TRBJ2-7; cdr3_nt: TGTGCCAGCAGTTGGTCCGGGACAGGGAGTTCCTACGAGCAGTACTTC; cdr3_aa: CASSWSGTGSSYEQYF
v_call: TRBV27; d_call: TRBD2; clone_size: .; j_call: TRBJ2-7; cdr3_nt: TGTGCCAGCAGTAGGACTAGCGACCGATTCGAGCAGTACTTC; cdr3_aa: CASSRTSDRFEQYF
v_call: TRBV9; d_call: .; clone_size: medium-sized; j_call: TRBJ2-7; cdr3_nt: TGTGCCAGCAGTTCCGGCTTGAGGGCTTACGAGCAGTACTTC; cdr3_aa: CASSSGLRAYEQYF
v_call: TRBV9; d_call: TRBD1; clone_size: .; j_call: TRBJ1-1; cdr3_nt: TGTGCCAGCAGCCCCCTGGGAGGGGGCCAATGGGACACTGAAGCTTTCTTT; cdr3_aa: CASSPLGGGQWDTEAFF
v_call: TRBV11-2; d_call: .; clone_size: few; j_call: TRBJ2-7; cdr3_nt: TGTGCCAGCAGCTTAGAATCGGGAGCCGAGCAGTACTTC; cdr3_aa: CASSLESGAEQYF
v_call: TRBV7-2; d_call: TRBD1; clone_size: .; j_call: TRBJ2-7; cdr3_nt: TGTGCCAGCAGCGGACAGGGACTTGGAACCTACGAGCAGTACTTC; cdr3_aa: CASSGQGLGTYEQYF
v_call: TRBV7-8; d_call: .; clone_size: .; j_call: TRBJ1-2; cdr3_nt: TGTGCCAGCAGCTTAAGGGGGAAGAACTATGGCTACACCTTC; cdr3_aa: CASSLRGKNYGYTF
v_call: TRBV6-5; d_call: .; clone_size: .; j_call: TRBJ2-3; cdr3_nt: TGTGCCAGCAGGTACATGGGTCGAGATACGCAGTATTTT; cdr3_aa: CASRYMGRDTQYF
v_call: TRBV7-2; d_call: .; clone_size: .; j_call: TRBJ2-7; cdr3_nt: TGTGCCAGCAGCTTATACCGGGGAGGGGCAGGGGGCTCCTACGAGCAGTACTTC; cdr3_aa: CASSLYRGGAGGSYEQYF